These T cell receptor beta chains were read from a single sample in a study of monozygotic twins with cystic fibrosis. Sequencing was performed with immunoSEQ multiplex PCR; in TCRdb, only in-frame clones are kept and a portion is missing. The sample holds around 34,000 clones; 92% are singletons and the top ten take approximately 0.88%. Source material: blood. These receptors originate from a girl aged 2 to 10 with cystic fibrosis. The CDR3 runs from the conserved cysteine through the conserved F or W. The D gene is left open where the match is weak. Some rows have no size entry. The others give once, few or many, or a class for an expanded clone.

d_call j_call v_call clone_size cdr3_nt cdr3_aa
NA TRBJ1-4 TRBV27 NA TGTGCCAGCAGTTTCATCAATGATGAAAAACTGTTTTTT CASSFINDEKLFF
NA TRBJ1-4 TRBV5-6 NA TGTGCCAGCAGCTTGCAAGGGGTGCATGAAAAACTGTTTTTT CASSLQGVHEKLFF
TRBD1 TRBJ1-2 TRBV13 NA TGTGCCAGCAGCTGGAAAGGACAGGGGAGTTATGGCTACACCTTC CASSWKGQGSYGYTF
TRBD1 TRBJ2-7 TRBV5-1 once TGCGCCAGCAGCACCCGGGACAGGGGGCCCTACGAGCAGTACTTC CASSTRDRGPYEQYF
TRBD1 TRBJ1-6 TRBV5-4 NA TGTGCCAGCAGCCCCCGCCAGGGGGCCGAAAATTCACCCCTCCACTTT CASSPRQGAENSPLHF
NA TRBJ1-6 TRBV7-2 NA TGTGCCAGCAGCACTCAGGTTCCTAATTCACCCCTCCACTTT CASSTQVPNSPLHF
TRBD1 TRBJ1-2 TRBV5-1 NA TGCGCCAGCAGCTTGGGGGACAGGGCCGGAGGCTACACCTTC CASSLGDRAGGYTF
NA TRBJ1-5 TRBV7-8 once TGTGCCAGCAGCTTAGAAGGAAGGACCCAGCATTTT CASSLEGRTQHF
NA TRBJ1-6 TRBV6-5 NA TGTGCCAGCAGGCCCAGGGCCGGCTCACCCCTCCACTTT CASRPRAGSPLHF
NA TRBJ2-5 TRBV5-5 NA TGTGCCAGCAGCCCAACAGCGGGCGGAGAGACCCAGTACTTC CASSPTAGGETQYF
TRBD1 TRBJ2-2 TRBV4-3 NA TGCGCCAGCAGCCTTCATTGGCAGGGAAGGGGGCCCAACACCGGGGAGCTGTTTTTT CASSLHWQGRGPNTGELFF
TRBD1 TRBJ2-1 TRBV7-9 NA TGTGCCAGCAGCTTAGCCGGGACAGGGAAAGACAATGAGCAGTTCTTC CASSLAGTGKDNEQFF
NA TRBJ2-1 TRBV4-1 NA TGCGCCAGCAGCCAAGATTCGGATGAGCAGTTCTTC CASSQDSDEQFF
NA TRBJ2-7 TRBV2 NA TGTGCCACGGACAGCTACGAGCAGTACTTC CATDSYEQYF
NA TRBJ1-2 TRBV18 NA TGTGCCAGCTCACCTCGGCCAGGGGATGGCTACACCTTC CASSPRPGDGYTF
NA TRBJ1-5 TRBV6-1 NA TGTGCCAGCAGTGAAAGGGATGTGGGGTTTAATCAGCCCCAGCATTTT CASSERDVGFNQPQHF
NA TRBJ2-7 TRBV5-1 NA TGCGCCAGCAGCCCAGGGACGGTACCCTACGAGCAGTACTTC CASSPGTVPYEQYF
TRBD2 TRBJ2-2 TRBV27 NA TGTGCCAGCAGTACGCGGGGGGTAGCGCCGAACACCGGGGAGCTGTTTTTT CASSTRGVAPNTGELFF
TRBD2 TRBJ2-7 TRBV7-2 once TGTGCCAGCGGACCGGGACTAGCCTCCTACGAGCAGTACTTC CASGPGLASYEQYF
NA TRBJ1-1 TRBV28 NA TGTGCCAGCAGCCTTTCCATAGTCGAGGCTTTCTTT CASSLSIVEAFF
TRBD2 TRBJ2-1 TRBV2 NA TGTGCCAGCAGTGATAAGGGAACTAGCGGGAGCTACAATGAGCAGTTCTTC CASSDKGTSGSYNEQFF
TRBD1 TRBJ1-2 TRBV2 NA TGTGCCAGCAGCCAGACAGGGCAAGATGGCTACACCTTC CASSQTGQDGYTF
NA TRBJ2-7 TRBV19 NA TGTGCCAGTAGTATAGACGGCGGAGGGTTTGGCGAGCAGTACTTC CASSIDGGGFGEQYF
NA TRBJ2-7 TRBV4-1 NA TGCGCCAGCAGCCCATCAGGAGAGGGGTCCTACGAGCAGTACTTC CASSPSGEGSYEQYF
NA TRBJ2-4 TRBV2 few TGTGCCAGCACCGAGGACACAGCCAAAAACATTCAGTACTTC CASTEDTAKNIQYF
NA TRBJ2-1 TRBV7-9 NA TGTGCCAGCAGCTTTCAGCCGGGACTTGTTGTAGATGAGCAGTTCTTC CASSFQPGLVVDEQFF
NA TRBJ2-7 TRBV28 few TGTGCCAGCAGCCCCCTGACGGGACTGCGGTACGAGCAGTACTTC CASSPLTGLRYEQYF
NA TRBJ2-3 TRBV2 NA TGTGCCAGCATGGGCAGGGGAAAAACAGATACGCAGTATTTT CASMGRGKTDTQYF
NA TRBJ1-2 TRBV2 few TGTGCCAGCAGTGAAAGGCAGGGCATTGGCGGCTACACCTTC CASSERQGIGGYTF
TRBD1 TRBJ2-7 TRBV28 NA TGTGCCAGCAGTTTTAACAGGGGAACCGGAACTTACGAGCAGTACTTC CASSFNRGTGTYEQYF
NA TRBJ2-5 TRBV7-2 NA TGTGCCAGCAGCTTAGTTGGGACTCACCAAGAGACCCAGTACTTC CASSLVGTHQETQYF
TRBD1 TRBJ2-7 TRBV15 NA TGTGCCACCAGCTTAACTGGACAGGGTAAAACCTACGAGCAGTACTTC CATSLTGQGKTYEQYF
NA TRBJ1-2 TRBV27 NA TGTGCCAGCAGTTTCTCAGGGTTCAATGGCTACACCTTC CASSFSGFNGYTF
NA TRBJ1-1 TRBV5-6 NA TGTGCCAGCTACAGATTCCCTGGGGGGAACACTGAAGCTTTCTTT CASYRFPGGNTEAFF
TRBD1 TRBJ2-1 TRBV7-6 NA TGTGCCAGCAGCTTAGGGACAGGGGGCAATGAGCAGTTCTTC CASSLGTGGNEQFF
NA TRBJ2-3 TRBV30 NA TGTGCCTGCCCGTCCACAGATACGCAGTATTTT CACPSTDTQYF
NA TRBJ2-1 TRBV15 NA TGTGCCACCAGCAAGTACGATGAGCAGTTCTTC CATSKYDEQFF
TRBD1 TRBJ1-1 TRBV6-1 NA TGTGCCAGCAGTGAGGACAGGGACCTTGAAGCTTTCTTT CASSEDRDLEAFF
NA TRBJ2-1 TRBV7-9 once TGTGCCAGCAGCCTGTGGGCAGAACGCGACAATGAGCAGTTCTTC CASSLWAERDNEQFF
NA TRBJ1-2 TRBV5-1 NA TGCGCCAGCAGCCCGGTGGGAGGGCACGGCTACACCTTC CASSPVGGHGYTF
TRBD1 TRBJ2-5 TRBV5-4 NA TGTGCCAGCAGCTTGGAGGGACAGGGCGGACGAGAGACCCAGTACTTC CASSLEGQGGRETQYF
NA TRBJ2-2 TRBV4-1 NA TGCGCCAGCAGCCAAGAACCCCGGGCGTCGAACACCGGGGAGCTGTTTTTT CASSQEPRASNTGELFF
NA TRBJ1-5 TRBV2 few TGTGCCAGCAGGTACAGGGACGGTAGCAATCAGCCCCAGCATTTT CASRYRDGSNQPQHF
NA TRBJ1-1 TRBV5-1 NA TGCGCCAGCAGCTTGGCCCCGGCGGGGCGCGGAGGTGAAGCTTTCTTT CASSLAPAGRGGEAFF
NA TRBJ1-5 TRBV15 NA TGTGCCACCAGATCCCACTCGGGGCAGCCCCAGCATTTT CATRSHSGQPQHF
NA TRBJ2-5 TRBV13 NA TGTGCCAGCAGCCCTCCGGGGGGCAAAGAGACCCAGTACTTC CASSPPGGKETQYF
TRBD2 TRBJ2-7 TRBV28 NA TGTGCCAGCACCCCCCTAGCGGGAGTGAGGGGGGCCTACGAGCAGTACTTC CASTPLAGVRGAYEQYF
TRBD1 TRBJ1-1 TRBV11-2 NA TGTGCCAGCAGCTTATGGACAGGGATGAACACTGAAGCTTTCTTT CASSLWTGMNTEAFF
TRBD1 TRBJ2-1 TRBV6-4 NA TGTGCCAGCAGTGGCACCCCGGGACAGGGAGGGCTGTTCTTC CASSGTPGQGGLFF
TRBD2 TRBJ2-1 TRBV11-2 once TGTGCCAGCAGCTTAGAAGCTTCGGGGGGGCCCTACAATGAGCAGTTCTTC CASSLEASGGPYNEQFF
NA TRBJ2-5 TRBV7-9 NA TGTGCCAGCAGCTTGGGGGCCCAAGCGGAGACCCAGTACTTC CASSLGAQAETQYF
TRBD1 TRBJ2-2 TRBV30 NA TGTGCCTGCCAACAGGGGGCTCGCACCGGGGAGCTGTTTTTT CACQQGARTGELFF
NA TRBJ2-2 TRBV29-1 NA TGCAGCGTTGGGGTACCGAACACCGGGGAGCTGTTTTTT CSVGVPNTGELFF
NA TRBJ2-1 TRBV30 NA TGTGCCTGGAGTGTAGGTAGCGACTATGAGCAGTTCTTC CAWSVGSDYEQFF
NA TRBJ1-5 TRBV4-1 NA TGCGCCAGCAGCCAAGTTCTCCTGACAAACGAGCATCAGCCCCAGCATTTT CASSQVLLTNEHQPQHF
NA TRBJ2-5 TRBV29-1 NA TGCAGCGTTGGAGGTAGCAGACAAGAGACCCAGTACTTC CSVGGSRQETQYF
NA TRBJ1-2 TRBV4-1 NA TGCGCCAGCAGCCAAGTCGAACTTTCCTTCTATGGCTACACCTTC CASSQVELSFYGYTF
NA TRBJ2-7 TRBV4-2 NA TGTGCCAGCAGCCAAGAGGGAGGCTCCGCTTTCCTGCAGTACTTC CASSQEGGSAFLQYF
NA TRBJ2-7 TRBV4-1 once TGCGCCAGCAGCCAAGCCTCGGGCGGGGCCTCCTACGAGCAGTACTTC CASSQASGGASYEQYF
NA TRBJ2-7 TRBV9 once TGTGCCAGCAGCCCAGAGGACTCCCGGAGGCCTCCCTACGAGCAGTACTTC CASSPEDSRRPPYEQYF